This T cell receptor (beta chain) appears in the sequencing data of a study of T cells in tuberculosis (dated by TCRdb to the late 2010s). The study in broad terms: To characterize T cells specific for the mycobacterial lipid antigen glucose monomycolate (GMM), the study used CD1B tetramers together with high-throughput TCR immunosequencing. In a South African clinical cohort, IGRA-negative adolescents, IGRA-positive adolescents with latent tuberculosis and adults with active tuberculosis were compared, with more than 8 people in each group.

At study entry, a tuberculin skin test and the QuantiFERON-TB GOLD In-Tube IGRA were used to screen adolescents for latent tuberculosis infection. Unsorted cryopreserved PBMC were immunosequenced, covering on average approximately 91,000 T cells per clinical donor. Eleven high schools in the Worcester region of the Western Cape, South Africa, served as enrollment sites for adolescents aged 12 to 18 years. Ten or so M. tuberculosis-infected adolescents and roughly ten uninfected adolescents, matched for age and sex, were selected. PBMC from adolescents were isolated by density centrifugation from freshly drawn heparinized blood and then cryopreserved. Notes on this clone: Its antigen is still unknown. One base away there is no much larger clone; base qualities are not given.

The investigation overall reported the following: Shorter CDR3-alpha lengths in active tuberculosis patients partly drove the smaller NN-distances, and the TCR-beta difference was not statistically significant. Clinical samples were selected based on the availability of cryopreserved specimens, with adults included as active tuberculosis cases and adolescents included as controls. Using GEM motif frequencies, a classifier achieved under 75% accuracy, whereas a classifier built on the diverse GMM-specific repertoire got to approximately 87% accuracy (AUROC more than 0.85). Smaller mean NN-distances to GMM-specific TCRs were observed in active tuberculosis TCR-alpha repertoires than in IGRA-negative controls, suggesting clonal expansion of GMM-specific TCRs.

The immunoSEQ multiplex PCR assay was used to generate TCR libraries, with TCR-beta and/or TCR-alpha/delta assays applied to each sample. Amplified TCR libraries were sequenced on the Illumina high-throughput platform. For the original study's pipeline: Clustering and dimensionality reduction were performed using pairwise TCRdist distances among GMM-specific receptors from ex vivo sorted or in vitro expanded T cells. Each clinical repertoire was assigned a mean NN-distance score, defined as the average TCRdist to the nearest 10% of tetramer-positive reference sequences. To compute GEM TCR motif frequency, the fraction of unique TCRs matching known GEM sequences by V/J usage and CDR3 length was calculated. Linear discriminant analysis with leave-one-out cross-validation, implemented in scikit-learn, was used to classify active tuberculosis. The table was pulled from immuneACCESS by TCRdb, which kept in-frame rearrangements only. Such tables lose some clones; where checked, under half of the loss comes from unresolved V genes, and the rest has no known cause. V and J calls and clone size are copied from that table; D and trimming were computed from the DNA. This sample lists 40,000 to 45,000 clones; 90% to 95% were detected once. The ten largest clones capture 7% to 9% of the sample.

The cysteine opens and the phenylalanine closes a CDR3 of 14 amino acids. Only the CDR3 part of the read is kept: 42 bases, read in frame from the first base. Per the germline V gene, LGHNA is the CDR1 and YNFKEQ is the CDR2. Deletion took 4 bases off V and 7 bases off J, with a span of 14 bases between the germline ends. This chain is built from TRBV4-2 and TRBJ1-5; the D gene is unclear. This receptor was obtained from a donor aged 10 to 29 with latent tuberculosis or without tuberculosis infection. Sequencing input: PBMCs. The sequenced DNA is TGTGCCAGCAGCCCGTGGAGGGTCGACCAGCCCCAGCATTTT. This encodes CASSPWRVDQPQHF.